This T cell receptor (beta chain) originates from a study of Graves' ophthalmopathy and Graves' hyperthyroidism. V lost 1 base to trimming and J lost 3 bases, with 10 bases between them. The CDR3 sequence is 14 residues long. Germline loops: CDR1 SGHVS, CDR2 FQNEAQ. This clonotype was detected only a few times. Patients were excluded if they had other autoimmune diseases or uncontrolled infections, and likewise if pregnancy or lactation applied. Amplification targeted the TCR beta CDR3 regions, with RNA transcripts as the source material. In the first round, RT-PCR was carried out with HTBI primers, and a multiplex PCR formed the second round. Each CDR3 protein is one row after TCRdb ran MiXCR on the multiplex PCR reads. The sample records a few hundred thousand distinct CDR3 sequences, 15% to 20% being singletons.

The receptor comes from a woman aged 18-29 years with Graves' ophthalmopathy. The genes are TRBV7-8 and TRBJ2-7, with D unresolved. The sequenced sample was peripheral blood. The CDR3 is CASSLVGSGYEQYF. Written as DNA, the CDR3 is TGTGCCAGCAGCTTAGTCGGTTCGGGCTACGAGCAGTACTTC.